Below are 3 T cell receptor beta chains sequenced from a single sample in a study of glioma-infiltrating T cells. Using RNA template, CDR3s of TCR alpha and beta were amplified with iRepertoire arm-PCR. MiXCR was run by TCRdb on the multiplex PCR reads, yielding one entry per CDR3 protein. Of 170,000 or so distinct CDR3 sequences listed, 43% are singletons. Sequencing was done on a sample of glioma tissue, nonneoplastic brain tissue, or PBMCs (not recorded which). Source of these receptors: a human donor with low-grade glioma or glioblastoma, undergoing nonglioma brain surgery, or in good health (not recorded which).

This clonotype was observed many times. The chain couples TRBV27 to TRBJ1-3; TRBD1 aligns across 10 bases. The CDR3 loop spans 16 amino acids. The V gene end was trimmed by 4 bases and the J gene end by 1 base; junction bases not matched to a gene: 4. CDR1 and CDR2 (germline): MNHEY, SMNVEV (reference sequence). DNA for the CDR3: TGTGCCAGCAGTTCCGGACAGGGGGGTTCTGGAAACACCATATATTTT. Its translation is CASSSGQGGSGNTIYF.

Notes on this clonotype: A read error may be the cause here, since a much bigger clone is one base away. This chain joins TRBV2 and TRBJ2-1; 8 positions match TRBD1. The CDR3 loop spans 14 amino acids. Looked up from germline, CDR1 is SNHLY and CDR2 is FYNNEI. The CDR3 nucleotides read TGTGCCAGAAGTGAAGACGGACAGGGCAATGAGCAGTTCTTC. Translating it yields CARSEDGQGNEQFF.

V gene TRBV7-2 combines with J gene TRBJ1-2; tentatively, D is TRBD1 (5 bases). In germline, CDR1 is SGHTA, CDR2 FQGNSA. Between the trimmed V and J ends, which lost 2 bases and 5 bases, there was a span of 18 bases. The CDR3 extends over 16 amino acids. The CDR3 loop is CASSLWSPGTEYGYTF. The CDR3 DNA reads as TGTGCCAGCAGCTTATGGTCTCCCGGGACGGAGTATGGCTACACCTTC.